The clone carrying this T cell receptor (beta chain) was seen a handful of times. Its antigen remains unknown. TCRdb processed the 5' RACE reads anew with MiXCR; each CDR3 protein has one entry. The data show 300,000 to 350,000 distinct CDR3 sequences, about 10% seen once. The CDR3 spans 12 residues. V was pared by 2 bases and J by 3 bases, with 7 bases between. Germline values: CDR1 DFQATT, CDR2 SNEGSKA (reference sequence). The sample comes from a study of T cells after yellow fever vaccination. Study findings and constraints: Researchers cautioned that FACS-sorted repertoires could harbor abundant clonotypes contaminating from the bulk population. Some clonotypes were seen in both the CD4 and the CD8 compartments. These made up a small share and likely arose from convergent recombination.

The material was CD4+ T cells sorted from PBMCs, obtained 45 days after the yellow fever booster vaccination. The rearrangement joins TRBV20-1 to TRBJ1-2; a weak D match, TRBD1 (5 bases). The TCR was taken from a man younger than 30 who received the YFV17D yellow fever vaccine. The CDR3 DNA reads as TGCAGTGCTAGATGGGGCGACTATGGCTACACCTTC. Translated, it gives CSARWGDYGYTF.